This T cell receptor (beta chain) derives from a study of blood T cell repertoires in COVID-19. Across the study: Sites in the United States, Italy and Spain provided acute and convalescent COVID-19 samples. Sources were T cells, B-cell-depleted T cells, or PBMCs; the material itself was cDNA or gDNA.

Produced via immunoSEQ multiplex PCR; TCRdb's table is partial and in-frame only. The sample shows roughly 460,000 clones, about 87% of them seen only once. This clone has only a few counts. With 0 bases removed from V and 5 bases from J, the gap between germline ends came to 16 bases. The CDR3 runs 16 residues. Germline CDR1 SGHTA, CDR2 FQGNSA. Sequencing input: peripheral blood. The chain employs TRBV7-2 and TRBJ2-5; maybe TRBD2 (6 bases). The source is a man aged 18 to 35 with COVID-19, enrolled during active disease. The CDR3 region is CASSLAGAGRGETQYF. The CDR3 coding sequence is TGTGCCAGCAGCTTAGCGGGAGCGGGCCGGGGGGAGACCCAGTACTTC. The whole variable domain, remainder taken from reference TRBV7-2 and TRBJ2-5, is GAGVSQSPSNKVTEKGKDVELRCDPISGHTALYWYRQSLGQGLEFLIYFQGNSAPDKSGLPSDRFSAERTGGSVSTLTIQRTQQEDSAVYLCASSLAGAGRGETQYFGPGTRLLVL.